Listed here are 26 T cell receptor beta chains from one sample, sequenced in a study of cytomegalovirus exposure and HLA in healthy donors. The primer mix had 60 Vbeta and 13 Jbeta primers. TCRdb's table, derived via immunoSEQ multiplex PCR, lists solely in-frame clones and lacks some. Recorded here are roughly 77,000 clones; the top ten clones represent approximately 4.2%. Material: PBMCs. The receptor set was obtained from a young man in good health and CMV-seronegative.

This sequence joins TRBV4-3 and TRBJ2-7; 7 positions agree with TRBD1. The CDR3 runs to 14 residues. From germline, CDR1 is LGHNA and CDR2 YSLEER. The trim removed 4 bases at V and 0 bases at J, leaving 3 bases unmatched. The CDR3 sequence: CASSPTGTSYEQYF. CDR3 sequence (DNA): TGCGCCAGCAGCCCGACAGGGACCTCCTACGAGCAGTACTTC.

V and J are TRBV29-1 and TRBJ1-1; D is uncertain. V gave up 4 bases and J gave up 0 bases, with 12 bases separating them. The germline gives CDR1 SQVTM, CDR2 ANQGSEA. The CDR3 extends over 14 amino acids. The CDR3 nucleotides are TGCAGCGTTGGTCGGCAGAGGATGAACACTGAAGCTTTCTTT. It translates to CSVGRQRMNTEAFF.

The rearrangement joins TRBV4-2 to TRBJ2-5; 9 positions agree with TRBD2. The CDR3 has 16 residues. With 1 base clipped from V and 3 bases from J, the junction kept 6 bases outside the gene matches. Per germline, CDR1 LGHNA and CDR2 YNFKEQ. Here the CDR3 DNA reads TGTGCCAGCAGCCAAGTGGTAGCGGGAGAGGAAGAGACCCAGTACTTC. The encoded protein is CASSQVVAGEEETQYF.

J is TRBJ1-2 and V is TRBV4-3, with a tentative D call TRBD1 (6 bases). Trimming took off 0 bases at V and 0 bases at J, with 11 bases between the two ends. The CDR3 loop spans 16 amino acids. Germline values: CDR1 LGHNA, CDR2 YSLEER. CDR3 protein: CASSQDQGPTNYGYTF. CDR3 DNA: TGCGCCAGCAGCCAAGATCAGGGGCCGACTAACTATGGCTACACCTTC.

The J gene is TRBJ1-1, the V gene TRBV6-5, with 8 bases matching TRBD1. CDR1 MNHEY and CDR2 SVGAGI come from the germline V gene. Trimming at V came to 7 bases and at J to 4 bases, leaving 5 bases not matched to a gene. The CDR3 has 13 amino acids. The CDR3 nucleotides are TGTGCCAGCATGATAACAGGGGGCACTGAAGCTTTCTTT. Encoded protein: CASMITGGTEAFF.

This chain joins TRBV13 and TRBJ2-7; 10 positions agree with TRBD2. CDR1 and CDR2 (germline): PRHDT, FYEKMQ (reference sequence). This CDR3 has 16 residues. Losses at the gene ends were 4 bases for V and 3 bases for J; bases not matched to a gene: 9. The CDR3 is CASSSQMSSGGYEQYF. DNA of the CDR3: TGTGCCAGCAGCTCCCAGATGTCTAGCGGGGGCTACGAGCAGTACTTC.

The gene calls are TRBV6-5 and TRBJ2-7; no firm D call. V was trimmed by 5 bases and J by 3 bases, leaving 14 bases between them. The CDR3 consists of 14 residues. Germline assignment: CDR1 MNHEY and CDR2 SVGAGI. In DNA, the CDR3 is TGTGCCAGCAGTGAAACCGGGTTCCTCTACGAGCAGTACTTC. It translates to CASSETGFLYEQYF.

The chain uses TRBV13 and TRBJ1-5; D possibly corresponds to TRBD1 (6 bases). The CDR3 has 15 amino acids. Deletions cut 0 bases from V and 9 bases from J, with 15 bases between. CDR1 and CDR2 from the germline V gene are PRHDT and FYEKMQ (reference sequence). The CDR3 sequence: CASSLGVGTNGPQHF. CDR3 in DNA: TGTGCCAGCAGCTTAGGGGTCGGGACAAACGGGCCCCAGCATTTT.

The rearrangement links TRBV7-9 to TRBJ2-7; perhaps TRBD1 as D (5 bases). CDR3 length: 13 residues. The V and J ends lost 8 bases and 0 bases respectively, with 11 bases between them. The germline V gene encodes CDR1 SEHNR and CDR2 FQNEAQ (reference sequence). CDR3 protein: CASVGDSSYEQYF. DNA for the CDR3: TGTGCCAGCGTCGGCGACAGCTCCTACGAGCAGTACTTC.

The rearrangement links TRBV30 to TRBJ2-1, with TRBD2 identical over 7 bases. CDR3 length: 16 amino acids. V shed 5 bases and J 4 bases; nucleotides not matched to a gene: 14. Per the germline V gene, CDR1 is GTSNPN and CDR2 is SVGIG (reference sequence). The CDR3 DNA reads TGTGCCTGGGGGAATCAGGGAGGGAGGACTTACAATGAGCAGTTCTTC. Translating it yields CAWGNQGGRTYNEQFF.

The chain carries TRBV4-1 and TRBJ2-5; 11 nucleotides align to TRBD2. CDR3 size: 16 residues. CDR1 and CDR2 from the germline V gene are MGHRA and YSYEKL. V dropped 3 bases and J dropped 2; count of bases not matched to a gene: 5. The CDR3 here is CASSHNVAGGQETQYF. The CDR3, as DNA: TGCGCCAGCAGCCACAATGTAGCGGGGGGGCAAGAGACCCAGTACTTC.

The V gene is TRBV23-1, the J gene TRBJ1-2; 9 bases are shared with TRBD1. TRBV23-1 is labeled an ORF, and its function is uncertain. CDR3 size: 18 residues. The J segment lost 5 bases and the V segment lost 2 bases, leaving 15 bases of the junction unmatched. CDR3 in amino acids: CASSQGGTGSPLEYGYTF. The CDR3 nucleotides are TGCGCCAGCAGTCAAGGGGGGACAGGGTCCCCTCTGGAGTATGGCTACACCTTC.

The gene calls are TRBV28 and TRBJ1-1; D might be TRBD1 (6 bases). This CDR3 contains 14 residues. In germline, CDR1 is MDHEN, CDR2 SYDVKM. The V and J ends lost 5 bases and 4 bases respectively, with 14 bases between them. CDR3 coding DNA: TGTGCCAGCAGTCGTACAGGGTATGGCACTGAAGCTTTCTTT. Translating it yields CASSRTGYGTEAFF.

With regard to this clone: The same CDR3 can be traced to other DNA sequences in this sample. The chain carries TRBV5-1 and TRBJ2-3, with TRBD2 as a possible D gene (6 bases). CDR3 length: 14 residues. Per germline, CDR1 SGHRS and CDR2 YFSETQ. Trimming stripped 0 bases from V and 1 base from J, with 6 bases between. This chain's CDR3 is CASSLGGGTDTQYF. The CDR3 region has the DNA TGCGCCAGCAGCTTGGGGGGGGGCACAGATACGCAGTATTTT.

This sequence joins TRBV5-1 and TRBJ1-1; 9 bases fit TRBD1. V lost 4 bases, J lost 3 bases, and 4 bases stayed unmatched. The germline V gene encodes CDR1 SGHRS and CDR2 YFSETQ. CDR3 size: 14 residues. The CDR3 protein is CASSQTGGYTEAFF. Written as DNA, the CDR3 is TGCGCCAGCAGCCAGACAGGGGGATACACTGAAGCTTTCTTT.

The V gene is TRBV20-1, the J gene TRBJ1-2, with D perhaps matching TRBD1 (5 bases). The CDR3 runs 11 residues. Deletions cut 4 bases from V and 6 bases from J, with 9 bases between. CDR1 and CDR2 from the germline V gene are DFQATT and SNEGSKA (reference sequence). The CDR3 here is CSATRVHGYTF. The CDR3 DNA sequence: TGCAGTGCTACCAGGGTCCATGGCTACACCTTC.

The CDR3 protein is CASSLEWASNEKLFF. The CDR3 nucleotides are TGTGCCAGCAGCTTAGAATGGGCGTCTAATGAAAAACTGTTTTTT. The chain employs TRBV7-8 and TRBJ1-4, with D hard to call. V gave up 1 base and J gave up 3 bases, with 9 bases separating them. Germline CDR1 and CDR2: SGHVS and FQNEAQ. The CDR3 spans 15 residues.

This chain connects TRBV29-1 to TRBJ2-1; D is unclear. This CDR3 is 10 amino acids long. V shed 7 bases and J shed 10 bases, with 11 bases lying between them. Germline CDR1 and CDR2: SQVTM and ANQGSEA. CDR3 nucleotides: TGCAGCGCGGGTCGCGAAGAGCAGTTCTTC. Translation: CSAGREEQFF.

V and J are TRBV9 and TRBJ1-6, with TRBD1 matching over 9 bases. Trimming took 2 bases from V and 8 from J; bases not matched to a gene: 2. CDR3 length: 14 residues. The germline CDR1 and CDR2 sequences are SGDLS and YYNGEE. The CDR3 region is CASSVRDRDSPLHF. The DNA of the CDR3 is TGTGCCAGCAGCGTCAGGGACAGGGATTCACCCCTCCACTTT. Full variable domain (rest looked up from reference TRBV9 and TRBJ1-6): DSGVTQTPKHLITATGQRVTLRCSPRSGDLSVYWYQQSLDQGLQFLIQYYNGEERAKGNILERFSAQQFPDLHSELNLSSLELGDSALYFCASSVRDRDSPLHFGNGTRLTVT.

The rearrangement uses TRBV6-5 and TRBJ1-2; tentatively, D is TRBD1 (5 bases). Germline loops: CDR1 MNHEY, CDR2 SVGAGI. Trimming took off 6 bases at V and 3 bases at J, with 11 bases between the two ends. The CDR3 is 13 amino acids. CDR3 sequence: CASSPGQHYGYTF. The CDR3 bases are TGTGCCAGCAGCCCCGGACAACACTATGGCTACACCTTC.

V gene TRBV28 combines with J gene TRBJ2-7; TRBD1 aligns across 7 bases. CDR3 length: 13 residues. Germline CDR1 is MDHEN and CDR2 is SYDVKM. V shed 6 bases and J 2 bases; nucleotides not matched to a gene: 4. CDR3 loop: CASRSGQAYEQYF. DNA of the CDR3: TGTGCCAGCAGATCAGGACAGGCCTACGAGCAGTACTTC.

The genes are TRBV30 and TRBJ1-4; 7 bases map to TRBD1. Trimming cost V 2 bases and J 7 bases; bases outside gene matches: 10. There are 15 residues in the CDR3. The germline gives CDR1 GTSNPN, CDR2 SVGIG (reference sequence). The CDR3 coding sequence is TGTGCCTGGAGTCAATCAGGGGGGTGGGGTGAAAAACTGTTTTTT. This gives the protein CAWSQSGGWGEKLFF.

Here the CDR3 reads CASSLGVRGAYEQYF. DNA for the CDR3: TGTGCCAGCAGCTTAGGGGTCAGGGGCGCCTACGAGCAGTACTTC. The chain links TRBV11-1 to TRBJ2-7, with D possibly TRBD1 on 6 matching bases. The CDR3 is 15 amino acids. V dropped 1 base and J dropped 2 bases, with 12 bases sitting between them. Germline V CDR1 and CDR2: SGHAT, FQDESV (reference sequence).

The V call is TRBV27, the J call TRBJ2-2, with TRBD1 identical over 9 bases. CDR3 length: 15 amino acids. Unmatched junction bases numbered 4, after V lost 3 bases and J lost 5 bases. Germline CDR1 is MNHEY and CDR2 is SMNVEV (reference sequence). The CDR3 bases are TGTGCCAGCAGTTTGAGGACAGGGGTGACCGGGGAGCTGTTTTTT. It is translated as CASSLRTGVTGELFF.

This chain links TRBV7-9 with TRBJ2-1; the match to TRBD2 covers 13 bases. The CDR3 totals 17 residues. Per germline, CDR1 SEHNR and CDR2 FQNEAQ (reference sequence). V was pared by 5 bases and J by 3 bases, with 7 bases of the junction left unmatched. The CDR3 DNA follows: TGTGCCAGCAGCCCCGGGACTAGCGGGGCCTACTACAATGAGCAGTTCTTC. Protein product: CASSPGTSGAYYNEQFF.

The chain couples TRBV5-1 to TRBJ2-7, with 7 bases matching TRBD2. V lost 0 bases and J lost 6; bases outside the gene matches: 3. Germline lookup yields CDR1 SGHRS and CDR2 YFSETQ. The CDR3 spans 13 residues. The CDR3 loop is CASSLASSGEQYF. CDR3 in DNA: TGCGCCAGCAGCTTGGCGTCTAGCGGCGAGCAGTACTTC.